This TCR beta chain was recorded in a study of blood T cell repertoires in COVID-19. Study information: Italy, Spain and the United States were the sources of the convalescent and acute COVID-19 samples.

CDR1 is SQVTM and CDR2 is ANQGSEA in the germline V gene. CDR3 size: 15 residues. V shed 4 bases and J 5 bases; nucleotides not matched to a gene: 13. This table comes from immunoSEQ multiplex PCR, and its TCRdb copy is limited to in-frame clones, with some not included. The table shows about 120,000 clones, with about 85% occurring only once. Sequenced input: peripheral blood. This receptor was identified in a human donor in a cohort sampled during active COVID-19. This rearrangement joins TRBV29-1 to TRBJ2-5, with TRBD2 identical over 7 bases. CDR3 DNA sequence: TGCAGCGTTGCCCACTCGGCGGGAGTAGAGGAGACCCAGTACTTC. Its translation: CSVAHSAGVEETQYF.